The 7 T cell receptor beta chains below were found in one sample sequenced in a study of PD-1 blockade in classical Hodgkin lymphoma. Each patient experienced a relapse that followed autologous stem cell transplantation, and brentuximab vedotin exposure varied. TCRdb's copy holds only in-frame clones and misses some; the assay was immunoSEQ multiplex PCR. This table holds tens of thousands of clones, approximately 92% found once. The source was peripheral blood mononuclear cells (PBMCs), collected at baseline. The receptors derive from a human donor with classical Hodgkin lymphoma.

J is TRBJ2-5 and V is TRBV5-1, with D possibly TRBD1 on 6 matching bases. CDR3 size: 14 residues. CDR1 and CDR2 (germline): SGHRS, YFSETQ. V gave up 4 bases and J gave up 2 bases, with 12 bases separating them. The CDR3 nucleotides are TGCGCCAGCAGCCTCAGGGGAACTCAAGAGACCCAGTACTTC. As protein: CASSLRGTQETQYF.

The chain carries TRBV20-1 and TRBJ1-4, with D maybe TRBD1 (5 bases). Trimming pared 6 bases from V and 12 bases from J, leaving 11 bases between. CDR3 size: 10 residues. Germline CDR1 and CDR2: DFQATT and SNEGSKA (reference sequence). DNA for the CDR3: TGCAGTGCGAGACGGGGGGAACTGTTTTTT. Translating it yields CSARRGELFF.

DNA for the CDR3: TGCAGCGTTCCTTACAGGGGCGACACTGAAGCTTTCTTT. It translates to CSVPYRGDTEAFF. The chain is built from TRBV29-1 and TRBJ1-1; 7 bases agree with TRBD1. The CDR3 sequence is 13 residues long. Per germline, CDR1 SQVTM and CDR2 ANQGSEA. Trimming removed 5 bases from V and 3 bases from J; junction bases left unmatched: 6.

The CDR3 sequence: CASSKGGTGLNYGYTF. As DNA, the CDR3 is TGTGCCAGCAGCAAAGGAGGTACAGGTCTTAACTATGGCTACACCTTC. The V gene is TRBV21-1, the J gene TRBJ1-2; TRBD1, the table's D call, was not compared with the DNA. TRBV21-1 is labeled a pseudogene. The CDR3 extends over 16 amino acids.

The J gene is TRBJ2-5, the V gene TRBV12-5, with D tentatively TRBD1 (5 bases). The CDR3 is 13 residues long. With 11 bases removed from V and 2 bases from J, the gap between germline ends came to 15 bases. The germline gives CDR1 LGHNT, CDR2 FRNRAP. The CDR3 coding sequence is TGTGCTTGCTTGACAGATATACAAGAGACCCAGTACTTC. Translated: CACLTDIQETQYF.

This rearrangement joins TRBV5-1 to TRBJ2-3; 10 bases map to TRBD1. The V and J ends lost 2 bases and 5 bases, in that order; junction bases with no gene match: 8. There are 16 residues in the CDR3. Germline-derived CDR1 and CDR2 are SGHRS and YFSETQ. This CDR3 reads CASSFTGTGVGDTQYF. The CDR3 coding sequence is TGCGCCAGCAGCTTTACCGGGACAGGGGTAGGAGATACGCAGTATTTT.

The chain is built from TRBV7-2 and TRBJ2-3, with TRBD1 identical over 8 bases. After removal of 5 bases from V and 4 bases from J, the junction contained 5 bases not matched to a gene. The germline gives CDR1 SGHTA, CDR2 FQGNSA. This CDR3 is 14 amino acids long. The CDR3 is CASSPQGAADTQYF. CDR3 nucleotide sequence: TGTGCCAGCAGCCCTCAGGGGGCTGCAGATACGCAGTATTTT.